The 11 T cell receptor beta chains below all came from one sample that was sequenced in a study of T cell changes during pregnancy in multiple sclerosis. Data came from immunoSEQ multiplex PCR; TCRdb stores just in-frame clones and leaves some out. The repertoire holds 40,000 to 55,000 clones, with about 91% as singletons. This sample comprised CD8+ T cells from peripheral blood mononuclear cells, obtained after pregnancy. The receptors derive from a female donor with multiple sclerosis, enrolled in a pregnancy study.

The V call is TRBV5-1, the J call TRBJ2-1; TRBD1 matches at 7 bases. V shed 0 bases and J 0 bases; nucleotides not matched to a gene: 6. Germline values: CDR1 SGHRS, CDR2 YFSETQ. The CDR3 has 17 amino acids. CDR3 loop: CASSLERTGVSYNEQFF. In DNA, the CDR3 is TGCGCCAGCAGCTTGGAACGGACAGGCGTCTCCTACAATGAGCAGTTCTTC.

V is TRBV4-3 and J is TRBJ2-1; D may be TRBD1 (6 bases). The germline V and J ends were trimmed by 3 bases and 4 bases, with 13 bases remaining between them. The germline V gene has CDR1 LGHNA and CDR2 YSLEER. This CDR3 region has 15 residues. Here the CDR3 reads CASSQRGNLYNEQFF. CDR3 nucleotides: TGCGCCAGCAGCCAGAGGGGGAATCTATACAATGAGCAGTTCTTC.

V gene TRBV9 combines with J gene TRBJ2-1; 10 bases agree with TRBD2. This CDR3 is 15 amino acids long. Per germline, CDR1 SGDLS and CDR2 YYNGEE. V trimming: 4 bases; J trimming: 4 bases; junction bases outside the gene matches: 5. Here the CDR3 DNA reads TGTGCCAGCAGCACAGCGGGGGGGACTTACAATGAGCAGTTCTTC. This gives the protein CASSTAGGTYNEQFF. The whole variable domain, filled in from reference TRBV9 and TRBJ2-1, reads DSGVTQTPKHLITATGQRVTLRCSPRSGDLSVYWYQQSLDQGLQFLIQYYNGEERAKGNILERFSAQQFPDLHSELNLSSLELGDSALYFCASSTAGGTYNEQFFGPGTRLTVL.

The gene calls are TRBV7-9 and TRBJ2-3; 8 bases line up with TRBD2. J gave up 2 bases and V 1 base, and 8 bases lay outside the gene matches. This CDR3 is built from 17 residues. Germline V gene lookup returns CDR1 SEHNR and CDR2 FQNEAQ (reference sequence). CDR3 nucleotide sequence: TGTGCCAGCAGCTTAGTTGGCGGGGGGCTCCTCACAGATACGCAGTATTTT. This sequence encodes CASSLVGGGLLTDTQYF.

The genes are TRBV7-9 and TRBJ1-3; D is perhaps TRBD1 (5 bases). The V end was cut by 6 bases, the J end by 0 bases, with 9 bases between. CDR1 and CDR2 (germline): SEHNR, FQNEAQ (reference sequence). The length of the CDR3 is 14 residues. Here the CDR3 DNA reads TGTGCCAGCAGTTACGACAGCTCTGGAAACACCATATATTTT. Its protein product is CASSYDSSGNTIYF.

The V call is TRBV7-9, the J call TRBJ2-5; 11 bases line up with TRBD2. V shed 4 bases and J 4 bases; nucleotides not matched to a gene: 17. The germline gives CDR1 SEHNR, CDR2 FQNEAQ (reference sequence). The CDR3 runs 19 residues. CDR3 bases: TGTGCCAGCAGCTCCCCGGGGGGTAGCGGGAGGGCCGCAGGAGAGACCCAGTACTTC. The encoded protein is CASSSPGGSGRAAGETQYF.

This sequence joins TRBV4-1 and TRBJ2-4; 8 bases map to TRBD1. CDR3 length: 18 amino acids. Trimming removed 4 bases from V and 0 bases from J; junction bases left unmatched: 11. Germline-derived CDR1 and CDR2 are MGHRA and YSYEKL. The CDR3 is CASSPGAGGTVAKNIQYF. The CDR3 DNA sequence: TGCGCCAGCAGCCCAGGGGCAGGGGGCACGGTAGCCAAAAACATTCAGTACTTC.

The chain employs TRBV5-5 and TRBJ2-7, with a tentative D call TRBD2 (5 bases). Germline V gene sequence: CDR1 SGHKS, CDR2 YYEKEE (reference sequence). V lost 4 bases to trimming and J lost 0 bases, with 17 bases between them. This CDR3 comprises 16 residues. Here the CDR3 reads CASSTFPEGSSYEQYF. As DNA, the CDR3 is TGTGCCAGCAGCACCTTTCCCGAGGGAAGCTCCTACGAGCAGTACTTC.

The V gene is TRBV7-8, the J gene TRBJ1-2; 7 bases line up with TRBD1. V shed 4 bases and J 0 bases; nucleotides not matched to a gene: 5. The length of the CDR3 is 15 residues. CDR1 is SGHVS, CDR2 FQNEAQ, per germline. The CDR3 region has the DNA TGTGCCAGCAGCTCCGAGACAGGGCCTAACTATGGCTACACCTTC. This translates into CASSSETGPNYGYTF.

The CDR3 reads CATEGADNEQFF. The CDR3 DNA is TGTGCCACCGAGGGGGCGGACAATGAGCAGTTCTTC. The chain employs TRBV10-3 and TRBJ2-1; 7 nucleotides align to TRBD1. Trimming at V came to 10 bases and at J to 5 bases, leaving 5 bases not matched to a gene. Germline V gene data show CDR1 as ENHRY and CDR2 as SYGVKD. The CDR3 covers 12 residues.

The chain recombines TRBV7-6 with TRBJ2-3, with 7 bases lining up with TRBD1. The CDR3 is 18 amino acids. The junction had 13 bases not matched to a gene; V was cut back by 4 bases and J by 0 bases. Germline loops: CDR1 SGHVS, CDR2 FNYEAQ. The DNA for the CDR3 is TGTGCCAGCAGCTCCATCAGGGGGACACATGATAGCACAGATACGCAGTATTTT. Amino acids: CASSSIRGTHDSTDTQYF.